The 15 T cell receptor beta chains in this list originate from one sample, sequenced in a study of CXCR3-negative and CXCR3-positive naive CD8 T cells. Study-wide results and limits: More hydrophobic TRB CDR3s were found in CXCR3-positive naive cells than in CXCR3-negative naive cells.

UMI-labeled 5' RACE yielded the TRB cDNA libraries. TCRdb re-called the 5' RACE reads; every CDR3 protein appears as one record, without DNA. This sample's table reports 150,000 to 160,000 distinct CDR3 sequences. These receptors are not linked to any known antigen. The source material was naive CXCR3+ CD8+ T cells from blood. Subset denoted: CD45RO-CCR7+CD27+CD95- naive CD8+ T cells expressing CXCR3 (TNR3+). The origin of the receptors is a human donor in good health. Some clones in this sample may be carry-over from other donors' samples.

The chain is built from TRBV12-3 or TRBV12-4 and TRBJ2-1; absent DNA, TCRdb's TRBD1 call cannot be checked. The length of the CDR3 is 13 residues. CDR3 sequence: CASGDRGLNEQFF.

V gene TRBV11-2 combines with J gene TRBJ2-7; the TRBD2 assignment by TCRdb is unverifiable without DNA. Per germline, CDR1 SGHAT and CDR2 FQNNGV. The length of the CDR3 is 17 residues. CDR3 region: CASSIQWTSGTDYEQYF.

The V gene is TRBV15, the J gene TRBJ2-5; TCRdb picks TRBD2, but there is no DNA to check that call. The V gene's germline CDR1 is LNHNV and CDR2 YYDKDF (reference sequence). This CDR3 has 16 residues. The CDR3 loop is CATSPEGGRAIETQYF.

V usage is TRBV4-3 and J usage is TRBJ1-6. The CDR3 has 16 amino acids. Germline-derived CDR1 and CDR2 are LGHNA and YSLEER. This CDR3 is CASSQDKVAYNSPLHF.

This sequence joins TRBV27 and TRBJ1-5; the D call of TRBD1 rests on TCRdb alone, since no DNA is present to check it. CDR1 is MNHEY and CDR2 is SMNVEV in the germline V gene (reference sequence). The CDR3 has 14 residues. CDR3 protein: CASTPLGGNQPQHF.

The chain combines TRBV6-5 with TRBJ2-3; TCRdb proposes TRBD1, but this gene call is untestable without DNA. This CDR3 is built from 15 residues. Germline CDR1 reads MNHEY; CDR2 reads SVGAGI. CDR3 sequence reads: CASSYGGRSTDTQYF.

The chain uses TRBV2 and TRBJ2-6; TCRdb indicates TRBD1, and absent DNA this call remains unverified. Germline V gene sequence: CDR1 SNHLY, CDR2 FYNNEI. The CDR3 is 19 residues long. The CDR3 is CASSERTGGFLSGANVLTF.

V gene TRBV5-1 combines with J gene TRBJ2-1; TCRdb lists TRBD1, though no DNA is available to test this call. CDR1 SGHRS and CDR2 YFSETQ come from the germline V gene. The CDR3 is 14 amino acids. The CDR3: CASSLVGEYNEQFF.

The chain recombines TRBV15 with TRBJ2-1; the TCRdb call, TRBD2, lacks DNA for checking. Germline loops: CDR1 LNHNV, CDR2 YYDKDF (reference sequence). CDR3 length: 15 residues. Here the CDR3 reads CATSSLAGAYNEQFF.

The chain recombines TRBV6-5 with TRBJ2-1; TCRdb returns TRBD2, unconfirmable since there is no DNA. CDR3 length: 16 residues. Germline-derived CDR1 and CDR2 are MNHEY and SVGAGI. This CDR3 is CASSRILAGPYNEQFF.

The rearrangement uses TRBV6-4 and TRBJ1-1. Germline CDR1 reads MRHNA; CDR2 reads SNTAGT. CDR3 length equals 13 residues. CDR3 protein: CASSDTMNTEAFF.

This sequence joins TRBV6-6 and TRBJ1-2; TCRdb designates TRBD1, a call that cannot be tested without DNA. This CDR3 comprises 17 residues. The V gene's germline CDR1 is MNHNY and CDR2 SVGAGI (reference sequence). Here the CDR3 reads CASSYSTGDSLIYGYTF.

The V and J genes are TRBV7-3 and TRBJ2-7. Germline V gives CDR1 SGHTA, CDR2 FQGTGA. This CDR3 has 13 amino acids. The chain's CDR3 is CASSLTGSDEQYF.

The chain carries TRBV4-1 and TRBJ2-7; the TRBD1 assignment by TCRdb is unverifiable without DNA. CDR3 length: 14 residues. The germline V gene encodes CDR1 MGHRA and CDR2 YSYEKL. The chain's CDR3 is CASSWDRAAYEQYF.

The gene calls are TRBV7-6 and TRBJ1-3. The CDR3 runs 12 residues. CDR1 and CDR2 (germline): SGHVS, FNYEAQ. The CDR3 loop is CASSLLGNTIYF. The full variable domain, in which reference TRBV7-6 and TRBJ1-3 provide the parts outside the CDR3, is GAGVSQSPRYKVTKRGQDVALRCDPISGHVSLYWYRQALGQGPEFLTYFNYEAQQDKSGLPNDRFSAERPEGSISTLTIQRTEQRDSAMYRCASSLLGNTIYFGEGSWLTVV.